This TCR beta chain was observed in a study of T-cell memory formation after mild COVID-19. The CDR3 contains 13 residues. In TCRdb, the 5' RACE reads were re-called with MiXCR into one record per CDR3 protein. The sample includes about 420,000 distinct CDR3 sequences, less than 25% seen only once; the top ten take roughly 14%. Material: PBMCs or a T cell subset sorted from them (not recorded which). This receptor was taken from an adult woman who had mild COVID-19 (a few samples of this study predate the infection). Cell type and time point are not known. This chain links TRBV21-1 with TRBJ2-1; the table's D call of TRBD2 was not tested on the DNA. TRBV21-1 is labeled a pseudogene. CDR3 sequence: CASSKGGLNEQFF. Here the CDR3 DNA reads TGTGCCAGCAGCAAGGGAGGGCTCAATGAGCAGTTCTTC.